Listed here are 30 T cell receptor beta chains from one sample, sequenced in a study of blood T cell repertoires in COVID-19. Assay used: immunoSEQ multiplex PCR; TCRdb lists only in-frame clones, some missing. Here the sample spans about 330,000 clones, 70% to 90% being singletons. Sequenced input: peripheral blood. Receptor source: a man between 18 and 29 years old who had recovered from COVID-19.

The chain couples TRBV19 to TRBJ2-1; 7 positions agree with TRBD2. CDR3 length: 15 amino acids. CDR1 is LNHDA, CDR2 SQIVND, per germline (reference sequence). J lost 6 bases, V lost 5 bases, and 10 bases had no gene match. This chain's CDR3 is CASSLGGGPFNEQFF. The CDR3 nucleotides read TGTGCCAGTAGTCTCGGGGGAGGGCCGTTCAATGAGCAGTTCTTC.

This chain joins TRBV2 and TRBJ1-4; 9 bases map to TRBD1. The junction had 2 bases not matched to a gene; V was cut back by 1 base and J by 8 bases. The CDR3 has 14 amino acids. Germline assignment: CDR1 SNHLY and CDR2 FYNNEI. CDR3 DNA sequence: TGTGCCAGCAGTGAAGGACAGGGGGGAGAAAAACTGTTTTTT. It specifies CASSEGQGGEKLFF.

This rearrangement joins TRBV5-1 to TRBJ2-1; 7 bases fit TRBD2. J was trimmed by 9 bases and V by 6 bases; bases with no gene match: 6. The CDR3 sequence is 12 residues long. CDR1 is SGHRS and CDR2 is YFSETQ in the germline V gene. The CDR3 region has the DNA TGCGCCAGCACCCTGGGAGGGAGTGAGCAGTTCTTC. Translated: CASTLGGSEQFF.

J is TRBJ1-5 and V is TRBV6-5, with D perhaps TRBD1 (5 bases). This CDR3 is 14 amino acids long. Trimming shortened V by 11 bases and J by 0 bases, and 14 bases separated the two germline ends. Germline V gives CDR1 MNHEY, CDR2 SVGAGI. The CDR3 coding sequence is TGTGCCTCCCGGGGGGGATCTAGCAATCAGCCCCAGCATTTT. It codes for CASRGGSSNQPQHF.

The genes are TRBV19 and TRBJ1-1, with TRBD1 matching over 9 bases. The ends lost 3 bases at V and 0 bases at J; junction bases unmatched: 17. Germline CDR1 and CDR2: LNHDA and SQIVND (reference sequence). There are 20 residues in the CDR3. The CDR3 sequence is CASSITAEFGTGSMNTEAFF. CDR3 sequence (DNA): TGTGCCAGTAGTATTACCGCTGAATTCGGGACAGGGAGCATGAACACTGAAGCTTTCTTT.

The chain combines TRBV5-6 with TRBJ1-3; D unresolved. V was trimmed by 1 base and J by 0 bases, leaving 17 bases between them. CDR3 length equals 18 residues. In germline, CDR1 is SGHDT, CDR2 YYEEEE. CDR3 loop: CASSLFDPIRGSGNTIYF. The CDR3 region has the DNA TGTGCCAGCAGCTTGTTTGACCCAATCCGGGGCTCTGGAAACACCATATATTTT.

V usage is TRBV6-5 and J usage is TRBJ2-3; 10 bases agree with TRBD2. The CDR3 totals 14 residues. Trimming at V came to 10 bases and at J to 3 bases, leaving 7 bases not matched to a gene. Looked up from germline, CDR1 is MNHEY and CDR2 is SVGAGI. CDR3 residues: CATGPGLATDTQYF. CDR3 bases: TGTGCCACCGGGCCGGGACTAGCGACAGATACGCAGTATTTT.

This chain connects TRBV5-5 to TRBJ2-5, with D possibly being TRBD1 (6 bases). Per germline, CDR1 SGHKS and CDR2 YYEKEE (reference sequence). The CDR3 runs 16 residues. Trimming cost V 4 bases and J 1 base, with 17 bases left between them. CDR3 loop: CASSPGQGLFQETQYF. CDR3 coding DNA: TGTGCCAGCAGCCCCGGGCAGGGGCTATTCCAAGAGACCCAGTACTTC.

V usage is TRBV2 and J usage is TRBJ1-4, with 8 bases identical to TRBD1. CDR3 size: 16 residues. Germline V gene data show CDR1 as SNHLY and CDR2 as FYNNEI. V was pared by 6 bases and J by 0 bases, with 6 bases of the junction left unmatched. The CDR3 reads CASSDRGFATNEKLFF. The CDR3 DNA sequence: TGTGCCAGCAGCGACAGGGGCTTTGCAACTAATGAAAAACTGTTTTTT.

J is TRBJ1-2 and V is TRBV11-2; TRBD1 matches 7 bases. Per germline, CDR1 SGHAT and CDR2 FQNNGV. The V gene end was trimmed by 4 bases and the J gene end by 4 bases; junction bases not matched to a gene: 6. The CDR3 is 14 amino acids. Written as DNA, the CDR3 is TGTGCCAGCAGCTCCTTGACAGGGAGCTATGGCTACACCTTC. Residues: CASSSLTGSYGYTF.

The gene calls are TRBV10-1 and TRBJ1-1; no firm D call. This CDR3 region has 10 residues. Germline lookup yields CDR1 WNHNN and CDR2 SYGVQD (reference sequence). The V end lost 2 bases, the J end lost 11 bases, and 6 bases lay between the germline ends. CDR3 sequence (DNA): TGCGCCAGCAGTGAGACCGAGGCTTTCTTT. Translation: CASSETEAFF.

Only one count was recorded for this clone. The chain couples TRBV7-3 to TRBJ2-3; D is possibly TRBD1 (6 bases). The CDR3 covers 15 residues. Germline CDR1 and CDR2: SGHTA and FQGTGA. V lost 6 bases, J lost 7 bases, and 20 bases lay in between. CDR3 nucleotide sequence: TGTGCCAGCAGTCTAGATATAGCAGGGGTTTATACGCAGTATTTT. This encodes CASSLDIAGVYTQYF. Using reference TRBV7-3 and TRBJ2-3 for the parts outside the CDR3, the full variable domain is GAGVSQTPSNKVTEKGKYVELRCDPISGHTALYWYRQSLGQGPEFLIYFQGTGAADDSGLPNDRFFAVRPEGSVSTLKIQRTERGDSAVYLCASSLDIAGVYTQYFGPGTRLTVL.

The chain links TRBV6-5 to TRBJ1-3, with D tentatively TRBD1 (5 bases). Germline V gene lookup returns CDR1 MNHEY and CDR2 SVGAGI. V was shortened by 8 bases and J by 0 bases, with 11 bases between the two germline ends. The CDR3 covers 14 residues. The CDR3 nucleotides are TGTGCCAGCGCCAGACAGCGCTCTGGAAACACCATATATTTT. It codes for CASARQRSGNTIYF.

The chain is built from TRBV5-1 and TRBJ2-4, with 8 bases identical to TRBD1. The CDR3 totals 15 residues. J gave up 8 bases and V 0 bases, and 7 bases lay outside the gene matches. The V gene's germline CDR1 is SGHRS and CDR2 YFSETQ. CDR3: CASSLAGGEVDIQYF. The CDR3 DNA is TGCGCCAGCAGCTTGGCAGGGGGCGAAGTTGACATTCAGTACTTC.

This clone was counted between two and nine times. The chain uses TRBV4-1 and TRBJ1-3; D gene ambiguous. Germline loops: CDR1 MGHRA, CDR2 YSYEKL. Trimming removed 0 bases from V and 6 bases from J, with 18 bases in between. This CDR3 is 17 amino acids long. CDR3 nucleotide sequence: TGCGCCAGCAGCCAAGATGATCGGAGAGTTCTGGAAAACACCATATATTTT. Protein sequence: CASSQDDRRVLENTIYF.

The chain links TRBV9 to TRBJ2-3, with TRBD2 identical over 14 bases. The CDR3 runs 20 residues. Trimming cost V 4 bases and J 0 bases; bases outside gene matches: 13. Looked up from germline, CDR1 is SGDLS and CDR2 is YYNGEE. For the CDR3, the DNA is TGTGCCAGCAGCCTAACAGGACTAGCGGGGGGTCGAATTAGCACAGATACGCAGTATTTT. Its protein product is CASSLTGLAGGRISTDTQYF.

The chain is built from TRBV18 and TRBJ2-5, with 7 bases lining up with TRBD1. V dropped 0 bases and J dropped 3; count of bases not matched to a gene: 13. The germline V gene has CDR1 KGHSH and CDR2 LQKENI. The CDR3 runs to 18 residues. CDR3 coding DNA: TGTGCCAGCTCACCACCCGACAGGGTTAGGAAGAATGAAGAGACCCAGTACTTC. This gives the protein CASSPPDRVRKNEETQYF.

The V call is TRBV6-2 or TRBV6-3, the J call TRBJ2-2; a weak D match, TRBD2 (6 bases). The CDR3 length is 18 residues. Germline CDR1 is MNHEY and CDR2 is SVGEGT. The V end was cut by 2 bases, the J end by 8 bases, with 24 bases between. The CDR3 nucleotides are TGTGCCAGCAGTTACCCGGGGGAGAGCGGAACTGTGTTGGGGGAGCTGTTTTTT. This codes for CASSYPGESGTVLGELFF.

Regarding this clone: This sample includes further DNA sequences coding for the same CDR3. V usage is TRBV18 and J usage is TRBJ2-2; D possibly corresponds to TRBD2 (5 bases). Looked up from germline, CDR1 is KGHSH and CDR2 is LQKENI. The CDR3 contains 15 residues. V was pared by 6 bases and J by 0 bases, with 11 bases between. CDR3 amino acids: CASSPRTANTGELFF. CDR3 DNA sequence: TGTGCCAGCTCTCCCCGGACTGCGAACACCGGGGAGCTGTTTTTT.

This clone was observed a single time. The chain carries TRBV6-5 and TRBJ2-2, with 7 bases fitting TRBD1. The germline V gene encodes CDR1 MNHEY and CDR2 SVGAGI. The CDR3 is 14 amino acids. V was clipped by 4 bases and J by 5 bases; unmatched bases: 4. The CDR3: CASSSDRPTGELFF. The CDR3 bases are TGTGCCAGCAGTTCGGACAGGCCTACCGGGGAGCTGTTTTTT.

The chain has TRBV29-1 and TRBJ2-3; 13 bases agree with TRBD2. Germline loops: CDR1 SQVTM, CDR2 ANQGSEA. The V gene end was trimmed by 7 bases and the J gene end by 3 bases; junction bases not matched to a gene: 19. This CDR3 region has 19 residues. The CDR3 coding sequence is TGCAGCGCACATTTCTTTGGGGCACTAGCGGGGGGGCCGACAGATACGCAGTATTTT. Translation: CSAHFFGALAGGPTDTQYF.

In its sample, this clone was seen a few times. The chain employs TRBV6-2 or TRBV6-3 and TRBJ2-1; D might be TRBD2 (5 bases). CDR1 is MNHEY and CDR2 is SVGEGT in the germline V gene. The CDR3 is made up of 13 amino acids. Trimming took off 0 bases at V and 5 bases at J, with 5 bases between the two ends. The CDR3 DNA reads as TGTGCCAGCAGTTACTCGAGGGACAATGAGCAGTTCTTC. This codes for CASSYSRDNEQFF.

The V and J genes are TRBV10-1 and TRBJ1-1; weak D call: TRBD1 (6 bases). Trimming pared 3 bases from V and 4 bases from J, leaving 6 bases between. This CDR3 has 12 residues. In germline, CDR1 is WNHNN, CDR2 SYGVQD (reference sequence). The CDR3 DNA reads as TGCGCCAGCAGTGACAGGGGCACTGAAGCTTTCTTT. Translated: CASSDRGTEAFF.

CDR3 bases: TGTGCCAGCAGCTTAGTCTTCCCCGGGGCTGAAGCTTTCTTT. It translates to CASSLVFPGAEAFF. The chain couples TRBV7-9 to TRBJ1-1, with D hard to call. V lost 1 base, J lost 6 bases, and 12 bases lay in between. The CDR3 is 14 amino acids. Germline CDR1 and CDR2: SEHNR and FQNEAQ (reference sequence). Supplemented by reference TRBV7-9 and TRBJ1-1, the full variable domain reads DTGVSQNPRHKITKRGQNVTFRCDPISEHNRLYWYRQTLGQGPEFLTYFQNEAQLEKSRLLSDRFSAERPKGSFSTLEIQRTEQGDSAMYLCASSLVFPGAEAFFGQGTRLTVV.

The rearrangement links TRBV19 to TRBJ2-3, with D perhaps matching TRBD1 (6 bases). V dropped 6 bases and J dropped 0 bases, with 28 bases sitting between them. Germline-derived CDR1 and CDR2 are LNHDA and SQIVND (reference sequence). The CDR3 sequence is 20 residues long. The CDR3 nucleotides are TGTGCCAGTAGGAAAAAGCCGGGACAACCAGAGGGTACTAGCACAGATACGCAGTATTTT. Amino acid sequence: CASRKKPGQPEGTSTDTQYF. The variable domain in full, completed from reference TRBV19 and TRBJ2-3, reads DGGITQSPKYLFRKEGQNVTLSCEQNLNHDAMYWYRQDPGQGLRLIYYSQIVNDFQKGDIAEGYSVSREKKESFPLTVTSAQKNPTAFYLCASRKKPGQPEGTSTDTQYFGPGTRLTVL.

In this sample, this clone turned up once. The V and J genes are TRBV5-1 and TRBJ2-3; maybe TRBD2 (6 bases). The length of the CDR3 is 16 residues. The germline V gene has CDR1 SGHRS and CDR2 YFSETQ. Trimming left V 0 bases short and J 2 bases short, with 13 bases between. CDR3: CASSLGRGIFTDTQYF. CDR3 in DNA: TGCGCCAGCAGCTTGGGACGGGGGATATTCACAGATACGCAGTATTTT.

CDR3 bases: TGTGCCAGCAGCCCGACAGATAACTATGGCTACACCTTC. Its protein is CASSPTDNYGYTF. The gene calls are TRBV12-3 or TRBV12-4 and TRBJ1-2; TRBD1 might be the D (5 bases). V was clipped by 6 bases and J by 1 base, with 9 bases between them. This CDR3 spans 13 amino acids.

Note on this clone: Within the sample, other DNA sequences also encode this same CDR3. This chain links TRBV19 with TRBJ1-1; D is ambiguous. This CDR3 has 13 amino acids. Germline assignment: CDR1 LNHDA and CDR2 SQIVND (reference sequence). V gave up 2 bases and J gave up 3 bases, with 7 bases separating them. CDR3 region: CASSISRDTEAFF. In nucleotides, the CDR3 is TGTGCCAGTAGTATATCCCGTGACACTGAAGCTTTCTTT.

The chain couples TRBV19 to TRBJ2-1; 11 nucleotides agree with TRBD2. The CDR3 has 17 amino acids. The V gene's germline CDR1 is LNHDA and CDR2 SQIVND (reference sequence). The J segment lost 8 bases and the V segment lost 3 bases, leaving 12 bases of the junction unmatched. CDR3 nucleotides: TGTGCCAGTAGTATTATCCTAGCGGGAGGTTTGGTGCATGAGCAGTTCTTC. Translated, it gives CASSIILAGGLVHEQFF.

The genes are TRBV5-1 and TRBJ2-3, with 11 bases fitting TRBD2. Per germline, CDR1 SGHRS and CDR2 YFSETQ. The CDR3 covers 15 residues. J lost 5 bases, V lost 4 bases, and 6 bases had no gene match. CDR3 in DNA: TGCGCCAGCAGCGCAGGGACTAGCGGAGGAGATACGCAGTATTTT. Translation gives CASSAGTSGGDTQYF.